A selection of T cell receptor beta chains follows, all from one sample in a study of shared clonotypes between healthy human individuals. Assay: immunoSEQ multiplex PCR; the TCRdb copy retains only in-frame clones and omits some. The data show over 2 million clones, approximately 95% seen once. Sequenced: naive CD8+ T cells sorted from blood. The receptors were sampled from a man between 18 and 29 years old in good health. Each CDR3 is given without its conserved first and last residue.

len,v_gene,j_gene,CDR3aa
11,TRBV9,TRBJ2-7,ASSAGSSYEQY
14,TRBV9,TRBJ2-3,ASGINRERGTDTQY
12,TRBV13,TRBJ2-7,ASSLGVGDYEQY
18,TRBV7-8,TRBJ2-1,ASSPRLAGGPMSSYNEQF
11,TRBV9,TRBJ2-4,ASSGRDENIQY
10,TRBV2,TRBJ1-1,ASGLGDTEAF
12,TRBV2,TRBJ1-4,ASSVGQLNEKLF
9,TRBV10-2,TRBJ2-7,ATGGGYEQY
12,TRBV7-9,TRBJ1-2,ASSLTDNVYGYT
16,TRBV27,TRBJ2-2,ASSLRTSGSLLAGELF
12,TRBV21-1,TRBJ2-5,ASSKVGAGETQY
14,TRBV15,TRBJ2-7,ATSRDRTSGSYEQY
11,TRBV11-2,TRBJ2-1,ASSFITGFEQF
15,TRBV30,TRBJ1-2,AWLAGTNSPIGYGYT
14,TRBV7-8,TRBJ2-1,ASSPESPNSYNEQF
11,TRBV9,TRBJ2-3,ASSGGGTDTQY
13,TRBV4-2,TRBJ1-3,ASSHQFSSGNTIY
9,TRBV2,TRBJ2-7,ASRVMNEQY
15,TRBV15,TRBJ2-3,ATSRDLPGPPTDTQY
12,TRBV7-6,TRBJ2-3,ASSLGLGADTQY
14,TRBV13,TRBJ2-2,ASSNTGGAWTGELF
12,TRBV27,TRBJ1-2,ASRMARGFGGYT
13,TRBV7-8,TRBJ2-1,ASSLVRTSYNEQF
11,TRBV29-1,TRBJ2-1,SVGRDRYNEQF
13,TRBV5-4,TRBJ2-2,ASSSPGVGTGELF
11,TRBV28,TRBJ1-5,ASRSYSNQPQH
12,TRBV16,TRBJ2-2,ASSQEGYTGELF
10,TRBV7-9,TRBJ1-6,ASSHAVSPLH
11,TRBV2,TRBJ2-3,ASRDWGTDTQY
11,TRBV7-9,TRBJ2-7,ASSLAGDYEQY
12,TRBV30,TRBJ2-7,AWTVITPSYEQY
14,TRBV9,TRBJ1-2,ASSVGPMTGNYGYT
14,TRBV6-1,TRBJ1-2,ASSEAETGVDYGYT
12,TRBV7-6,TRBJ2-3,ASSLAGGADTQY
12,TRBV10-3,TRBJ1-2,AIRPPGQGDGYT
12,TRBV6-1,TRBJ2-7,ASVPWSSSYEQY
10,TRBV2,TRBJ2-7,ASSPSSYEQY
15,TRBV5-6,TRBJ2-3,ASSHSRGQGRTDTQY
12,TRBV6-5,TRBJ1-1,ASRQTPRNTEAF
11,TRBV4-3,TRBJ2-5,ASSQEVQETQY
11,TRBV5-6,TRBJ1-6,ASSVPGNSPLH
14,TRBV5-6,TRBJ2-5,ASSWSTSGFQETQY
13,TRBV7-9,TRBJ1-2,ASSLGPLTNYGYT
11,TRBV27,TRBJ2-5,ASSPDSEETQY
13,TRBV11-2,TRBJ1-2,ASSLAPGRNYGYT
13,TRBV6-1,TRBJ1-2,ASDYQGAGPYGYT
12,TRBV2,TRBJ1-1,ASSEVADNTEAF
12,TRBV7-8,TRBJ2-3,ASGTSGYTDTQY
13,TRBV7-3,TRBJ2-3,ASSISHALGDTQY
13,TRBV27,TRBJ2-7,ASSLAGPSSYEQY
11,TRBV16,TRBJ2-7,ASSPLVSYEQY
20,TRBV19,TRBJ2-5,ASSIGQQTDLATILPQETQY
12,TRBV6-1,TRBJ1-5,ASTAGASNQPQH
16,TRBV11-2,TRBJ2-1,ASSLGTSGVGSYNEQF
12,TRBV4-3,TRBJ2-7,ASSQDRGAYEQY
13,TRBV25-1,TRBJ2-7,ASSEWAGPVHEQY
13,TRBV9,TRBJ1-2,ASSAFGGTEYGYT
14,TRBV6-1,TRBJ1-2,ASSAQDRIAFYGYT